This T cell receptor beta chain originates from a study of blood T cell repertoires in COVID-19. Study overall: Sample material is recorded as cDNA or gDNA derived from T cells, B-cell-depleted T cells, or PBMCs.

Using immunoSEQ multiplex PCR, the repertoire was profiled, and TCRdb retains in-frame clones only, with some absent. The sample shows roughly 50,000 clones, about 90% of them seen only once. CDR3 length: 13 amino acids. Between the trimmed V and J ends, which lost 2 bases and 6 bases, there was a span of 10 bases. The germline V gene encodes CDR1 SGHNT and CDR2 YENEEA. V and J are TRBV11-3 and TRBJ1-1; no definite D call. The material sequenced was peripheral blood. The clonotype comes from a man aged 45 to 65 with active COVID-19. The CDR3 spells CASSLRGDAEAFF. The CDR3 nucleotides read TGTGCCAGCAGCTTACGGGGAGACGCTGAAGCTTTCTTT.